A single sample gave rise to the 9 T cell receptor beta chains below, sequenced in a study of T cells after yellow fever vaccination. One entry per CDR3 protein, called by TCRdb with MiXCR from the 5' RACE reads. This table holds about 510,000 distinct CDR3 sequences, just over 20% found once. The specimen comprised PBMCs, sampled roughly 20 days after the first yellow fever vaccination. These receptors all come from a man aged 18 to 29 who received the YFV17D yellow fever vaccine.

The chain carries TRBV11-2 and TRBJ2-1; D gene ambiguous. CDR1 SGHAT and CDR2 FQNNGV come from the germline V gene. V dropped 1 base and J dropped 8 bases, with 12 bases sitting between them. The CDR3 loop spans 14 amino acids. CDR3 coding DNA: TGTGCCAGCAGCTTAGTGAGTAGGTCAGATGAGCAGTTCTTC. This translates into CASSLVSRSDEQFF.

In this sample, this clonotype turned up a few times. DNA of the CDR3: TGTGCCAGCACCCGCGGGAGCGGGGTTCTAGATACGCAGTATTTT. Translated, it gives CASTRGSGVLDTQYF. V is TRBV7-8 and J is TRBJ2-3; 7 bases match TRBD2. The CDR3 spans 15 residues. The junction had 12 bases not matched to a gene; V was cut back by 7 bases and J by 5 bases. Germline V gene data show CDR1 as SGHVS and CDR2 as FQNEAQ.

This clonotype was detected a few times. The gene calls are TRBV4-2 and TRBJ2-7, with D possibly called TRBD1 or TRBD2 (6 bases each). Trimming removed 0 bases from V and 5 bases from J, with 11 bases in between. Per the germline V gene, CDR1 is LGHNA and CDR2 is YNFKEQ. The CDR3 runs 14 residues. The CDR3 DNA sequence: TGTGCCAGCAGCCAAGAGTCCGGGGGCGACGAGCAGTACGTC. Protein sequence: CASSQESGGDEQYV.

This clonotype has more than one count but fewer than ten. The chain combines TRBV9 with TRBJ2-7; 9 positions match TRBD1. V shed 0 bases and J 5 bases; nucleotides not matched to a gene: 3. Germline lookup yields CDR1 SGDLS and CDR2 YYNGEE. The CDR3 loop spans 14 amino acids. The CDR3 spells CASSVGGQGHEQYF. The DNA of the CDR3 is TGTGCCAGCAGCGTAGGGGGACAGGGACACGAGCAGTACTTC.

In this sample, this clonotype turned up a few times. The chain employs TRBV5-1 and TRBJ2-3; TRBD1 matches at 7 bases. The V segment lost 5 bases and the J segment 5 bases; nucleotides outside the gene matches: 8. The length of the CDR3 is 14 residues. The germline gives CDR1 SGHRS, CDR2 YFSETQ. The CDR3 loop is CASRSRGLGDTQYF. The CDR3 DNA sequence: TGCGCCAGCAGAAGCAGGGGGTTGGGAGATACGCAGTATTTT.

J is TRBJ2-5 and V is TRBV6-5; either TRBD1 or TRBD2 may fit D (6 bases each). Between the trimmed V and J ends, which lost 2 bases and 2 bases, there was a span of 12 bases. The germline V gene encodes CDR1 MNHEY and CDR2 SVGAGI. The CDR3 has 15 amino acids. The CDR3 DNA reads TGTGCCAGCAGTTACAGGGGGGTGGCACAAGAGACCCAGTACTTC. It is translated as CASSYRGVAQETQYF.

The gene calls are TRBV5-6 and TRBJ1-4, with D possibly being TRBD1 (6 bases). Trimming removed 4 bases at V and 10 bases at J, with 11 bases between. CDR3 length: 12 residues. From germline, CDR1 is SGHDT and CDR2 YYEEEE. CDR3 DNA sequence: TGTGCCAGCAGCGCGACAGGTGGAAAACTGTTTTTT. Residues: CASSATGGKLFF.

This clonotype came up a few times. The J gene is TRBJ1-5, the V gene TRBV7-2, with no clear D. The V end was cut by 3 bases, the J end by 3 bases, with 3 bases between. Germline-derived CDR1 and CDR2 are SGHTA and FQGNSA. The CDR3 has 12 amino acids. The CDR3 sequence: CASSFNNQPQHF. The CDR3 DNA follows: TGTGCCAGCAGCTTCAACAATCAGCCCCAGCATTTT.

This clonotype was recorded at least ten times. The chain uses TRBV11-3 and TRBJ2-5; no clear D. The CDR3 length is 15 residues. The germline gives CDR1 SGHNT, CDR2 YENEEA. V dropped 0 bases and J dropped 2 bases, with 10 bases sitting between them. The chain's CDR3 is CASSLDLAKQETQYF. The CDR3 bases are TGTGCCAGCAGCTTAGATCTCGCTAAGCAAGAGACCCAGTACTTC.